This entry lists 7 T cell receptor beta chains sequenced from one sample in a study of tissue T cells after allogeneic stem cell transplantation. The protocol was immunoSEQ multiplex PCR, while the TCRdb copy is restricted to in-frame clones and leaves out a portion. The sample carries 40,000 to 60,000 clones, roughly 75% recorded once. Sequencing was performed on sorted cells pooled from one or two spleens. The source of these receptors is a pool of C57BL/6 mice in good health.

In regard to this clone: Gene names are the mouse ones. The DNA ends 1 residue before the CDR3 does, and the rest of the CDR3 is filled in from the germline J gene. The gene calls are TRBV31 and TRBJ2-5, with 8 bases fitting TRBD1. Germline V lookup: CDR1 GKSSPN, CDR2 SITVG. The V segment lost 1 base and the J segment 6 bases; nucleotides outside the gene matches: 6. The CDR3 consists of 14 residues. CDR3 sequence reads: CAWSPPDREDTQYF. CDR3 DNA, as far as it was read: TGTGCCTGGAGTCCCCCGGACAGGGAGGACACCCAGTAC.

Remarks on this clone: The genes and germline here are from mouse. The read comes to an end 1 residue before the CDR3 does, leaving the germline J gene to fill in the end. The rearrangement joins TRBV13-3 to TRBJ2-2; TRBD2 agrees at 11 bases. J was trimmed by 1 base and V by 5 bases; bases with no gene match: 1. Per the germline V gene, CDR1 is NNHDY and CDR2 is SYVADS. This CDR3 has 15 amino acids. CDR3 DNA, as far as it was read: TGTGCCAGCAGAGGACTGGGGGGAAACACCGGGCAGCTCTAC. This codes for CASRGLGGNTGQLY. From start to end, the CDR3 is CASRGLGGNTGQLYF.

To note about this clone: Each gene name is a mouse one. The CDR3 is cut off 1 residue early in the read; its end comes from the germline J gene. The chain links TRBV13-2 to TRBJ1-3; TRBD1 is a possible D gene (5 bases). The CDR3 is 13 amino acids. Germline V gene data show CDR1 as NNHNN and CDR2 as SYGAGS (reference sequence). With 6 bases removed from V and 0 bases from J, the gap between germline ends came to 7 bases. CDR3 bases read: TGTGCCAGCGACAGGTTTTCTGGAAATACGCTCTAT. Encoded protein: CASDRFSGNTLY. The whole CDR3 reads CASDRFSGNTLYF.

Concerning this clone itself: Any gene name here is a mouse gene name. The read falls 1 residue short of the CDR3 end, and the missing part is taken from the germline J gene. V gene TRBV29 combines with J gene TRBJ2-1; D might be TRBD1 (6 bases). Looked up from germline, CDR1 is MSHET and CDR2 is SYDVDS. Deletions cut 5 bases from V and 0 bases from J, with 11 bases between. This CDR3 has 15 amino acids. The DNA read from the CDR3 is TGTGCTAGCAGTCTCGGACAGAATAACTATGCTGAGCAGTTC. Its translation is CASSLGQNNYAEQF. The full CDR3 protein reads CASSLGQNNYAEQFF.

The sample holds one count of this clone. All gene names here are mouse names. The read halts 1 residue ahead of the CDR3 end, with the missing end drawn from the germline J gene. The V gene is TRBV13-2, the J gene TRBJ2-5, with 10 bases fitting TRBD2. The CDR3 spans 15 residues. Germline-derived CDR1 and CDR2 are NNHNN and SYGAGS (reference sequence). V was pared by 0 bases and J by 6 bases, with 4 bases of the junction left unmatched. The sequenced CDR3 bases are TGTGCCAGCGGTGATGGACTGGGGGGATGGGACACCCAGTAC. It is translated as CASGDGLGGWDTQY. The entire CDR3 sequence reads CASGDGLGGWDTQYF.

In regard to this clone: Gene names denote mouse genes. CDR3 bases read: TGTGCCAGCGGTGATGGAAGGGTGACGCTCTAT. Amino acid sequence: CASGDGRVTLY. The CDR3 in its entirety is CASGDGRVTLYF. The chain is built from TRBV13-2 and TRBJ1-3; D gene ambiguous. The observed sequence ends 1 residue before the CDR3 terminus, with the missing tail filled in from the germline J gene. This CDR3 comprises 12 residues. CDR1 and CDR2 (germline): NNHNN, SYGAGS (reference sequence). V dropped 0 bases and J dropped 10 bases, with 8 bases sitting between them.

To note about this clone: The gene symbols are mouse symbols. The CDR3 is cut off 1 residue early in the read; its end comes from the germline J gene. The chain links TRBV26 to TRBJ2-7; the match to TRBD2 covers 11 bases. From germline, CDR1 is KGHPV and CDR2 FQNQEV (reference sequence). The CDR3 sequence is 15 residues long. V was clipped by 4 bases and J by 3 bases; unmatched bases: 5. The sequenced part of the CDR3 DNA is TGTGCCAGCAGTCCACCCGGGACTGGGGGCTATGAACAGTAC. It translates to CASSPPGTGGYEQY. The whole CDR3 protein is CASSPPGTGGYEQYF.